These 2 T cell receptor beta chains came from one sample sequenced in a study of cytomegalovirus exposure and HLA in healthy donors. 60 Vbeta and 13 Jbeta primers were used in PCR. Sequenced by immunoSEQ multiplex PCR; TCRdb stores in-frame clones only, minus some. The repertoire holds 200,000 to 250,000 clones, 70% to 85% seen once, with about 0.6% in the top ten. Input material: PBMCs. The origin of the receptors is a woman aged 40 to 55 in good health and CMV-seronegative.

The CDR3, as DNA: TGTGCCAGCAGCCCCCCGAGCGCCAACACCGGGGAGCTGTTTTTT. Amino acids: CASSPPSANTGELFF. This chain joins TRBV7-2 and TRBJ2-2, with D uncertain. V was shortened by 5 bases and J by 2 bases, with 12 bases between the two germline ends. Germline CDR1 SGHTA, CDR2 FQGNSA. The CDR3 loop spans 15 amino acids.

The V gene is TRBV30, the J gene TRBJ1-1, with D perhaps matching TRBD1 (6 bases). The V gene's germline CDR1 is GTSNPN and CDR2 SVGIG (reference sequence). The CDR3 contains 16 residues. The V end was cut by 2 bases, the J end by 1 base, with 17 bases between. The chain's CDR3 is CAWSPKGQWKNTEAFF. In nucleotides, the CDR3 is TGTGCCTGGAGTCCAAAAGGACAGTGGAAGAACACTGAAGCTTTCTTT. The whole variable domain, remainder taken from reference TRBV30 and TRBJ1-1, is SQTIHQWPATLVQPVGSPLSLECTVEGTSNPNLYWYRQAAGRGLQLLFYSVGIGQISSEVPQNLSASRPQDRQFILSSKKLLLSDSGFYLCAWSPKGQWKNTEAFFGQGTRLTVV.